The rows below give T cell receptor beta chains drawn from one sample of a study of blood T cell repertoires in COVID-19. Measured with immunoSEQ multiplex PCR; TCRdb has only the in-frame clones, and not every one. In the table there are approximately 320,000 clones, roughly 87% of which are singletons. Sequenced input: PBMCs or T cells enriched from blood (not recorded which). These receptors all come from a woman between 18 and 29 years old who had recovered from COVID-19. CDR3s include the opening cysteine and the closing phenylalanine or tryptophan. A D gene is named only where the DNA matches it firmly. Size is stated for part of the rows, as once, few or many counts, or as a class when the clone is expanded.

d_call clone_size j_call v_call cdr3_nt cdr3_aa
NA NA TRBJ1-1 TRBV10-3 TGTGCCATCAGTCTGGCGGGGACCACTGAAGCTTTCTTT CAISLAGTTEAFF
NA NA TRBJ2-2 TRBV4-3 TGCGCCAGCAGCCCCGTTAGTGCCGGGGAGCTGTTTTTT CASSPVSAGELFF
TRBD1 once TRBJ1-1 TRBV28 TGTGCCAGCAGTAAAGGACAGGGGGCGTTTGTCGCTGAAGCTTTCTTT CASSKGQGAFVAEAFF
NA NA TRBJ1-1 TRBV6-5 TGTGCCAGCAGTTACTCGATTGGCGGGGACACTGAAGCTTTCTTT CASSYSIGGDTEAFF
NA NA TRBJ2-7 TRBV2 TGTGCCAGCAGTTTGCGGAGGGACAGATCCTACGAGCAGTACTTC CASSLRRDRSYEQYF
NA once TRBJ1-5 TRBV29-1 TGCAGCGTAGGGGGGGCCGATCAGCCCCAGCATTTT CSVGGADQPQHF
TRBD1 NA TRBJ1-2 TRBV6-5 TGTGCCACCTACCGGTCTTATGGGACAGGCTATGGCTACACCTTC CATYRSYGTGYGYTF
TRBD1 NA TRBJ2-7 TRBV20-1 TGCAGTGCTAGTTTAGGAGGACAGGATTCCTACGAGCAGTACTTC CSASLGGQDSYEQYF
TRBD2 NA TRBJ2-1 TRBV27 TGTGCCAGCATATCTACTAGCGGGGTTGCACATTACAATGAGCAGTTCTTC CASISTSGVAHYNEQFF
TRBD1 NA TRBJ1-2 TRBV12-3/TRBV12-4 TGTGCCAGCAGTTCCAGGGACAGTAGTGGCTACACCTTC CASSSRDSSGYTF
TRBD1 NA TRBJ1-2 TRBV6-9 TGTGCCAGCAGTTACAACTCGGGACAGGGGGCGGACTATGGCTACACCTTC CASSYNSGQGADYGYTF
TRBD1 NA TRBJ1-5 TRBV3-1/TRBV3-2 TGTGCCAGCAGCCGAGGGACAGTCAATCAGCCCCAGCATTTT CASSRGTVNQPQHF
NA NA TRBJ2-7 TRBV7-8 TGTGCCAGCAGCTTAGCGCTAGAATTTAGATACGAGCAGTACTTC CASSLALEFRYEQYF
TRBD1 NA TRBJ2-7 TRBV28 TGTGCCAGCAGCAGGCCGGGACAGGGACTAATTTCACCCTACGAGCAGTACTTC CASSRPGQGLISPYEQYF
NA NA TRBJ2-5 TRBV19 TGTGCCAGTAGCTCGGTACGAGAGACCCAGTACTTC CASSSVRETQYF
TRBD1 NA TRBJ2-7 TRBV5-1 TGCGCCAGCAGCTTGGGACAGGGGCGGGACGAGCAGTACTTC CASSLGQGRDEQYF
TRBD2 NA TRBJ2-7 TRBV7-2 TGTGCCAGCAGCTTAGTAGCGGGAGTCCACGAGCAGTACTTC CASSLVAGVHEQYF
TRBD1 once TRBJ1-2 TRBV5-8 TGTGCCAGCAGCCGCGGGACAGGCGTCTTCGGCTACACCTTC CASSRGTGVFGYTF
NA NA TRBJ2-6 TRBV28 TGTGCCAGCATGGGAGGCAGGGCGGGTGGGGCCAACGTCCTGACTTTC CASMGGRAGGANVLTF
TRBD1 NA TRBJ2-1 TRBV7-3 TGTGCCAGCAGCTTACTTCCGGGACAGGGTGCGTACAATGAGCAGTTCTTC CASSLLPGQGAYNEQFF
TRBD1 NA TRBJ2-7 TRBV5-1 TGCGCCAGCAGCCCGTTGACAGGGGGGAATTACGAGCAGTACTTC CASSPLTGGNYEQYF
NA NA TRBJ2-1 TRBV7-3 TGTGCCAGCAGCGACCGGGGAATGTACTCGTTGAATGAGCAGTTCTTC CASSDRGMYSLNEQFF
NA once TRBJ2-3 TRBV25-1 TGTGCCAGCAGTGAATTCCTAGTCACAGATACGCAGTATTTT CASSEFLVTDTQYF
NA NA TRBJ1-5 TRBV6-1 TGTGCCAGCAGTGAAGATGGTTTAGGCAATCAGCCCCAGCATTTT CASSEDGLGNQPQHF
NA NA TRBJ2-7 TRBV27 TGTGCCAGCAGCCCCCGACGGGACTGGCTAACCTACGAGCAGTACTTC CASSPRRDWLTYEQYF
NA NA TRBJ2-1 TRBV4-3 TGCGCCAGCAGCCCAGGCAATGAGCAGTTCTTC CASSPGNEQFF
TRBD1 once TRBJ2-2 TRBV7-7 TGTGCCAGCAGCTCCGCCGGACAGGGAAACACCGGGGAGCTGTTTTTT CASSSAGQGNTGELFF
TRBD1 NA TRBJ1-1 TRBV7-2 TGTGCCAGCAGCCGAGGACAGGAAAGTGGAGCTTTCTTT CASSRGQESGAFF
NA NA TRBJ1-1 TRBV20-1 TGCAGTGCCCTTCCGGCGGTAGCGACTTTCTTT CSALPAVATFF
TRBD1 NA TRBJ2-1 TRBV4-3 TGCGCCAGCAGCCGAGGGTATATGACAGGGGCGGGCTCCTACAATGAGCAGTTCTTC CASSRGYMTGAGSYNEQFF
TRBD2 NA TRBJ2-7 TRBV10-3 TGTGCCATCAGTGGCTCCGGGACTAGGTTCTACGAGCAGTACTTC CAISGSGTRFYEQYF
NA NA TRBJ2-3 TRBV7-3 TGTGCCAGCAGCTTGGCTAGTTTCACAGATACGCAGTATTTT CASSLASFTDTQYF
NA NA TRBJ1-2 TRBV4-1 TGCGCCAGCAGCCAGGAACAGGCTAACTATGGCTACACCTTC CASSQEQANYGYTF
NA NA TRBJ1-1 TRBV6-2/TRBV6-3 TGTGCCAGCAGTTACGGAGGAGTGGACACTGAAGCTTTCTTT CASSYGGVDTEAFF
TRBD2 NA TRBJ2-1 TRBV5-6 TGTGCCAGCAGTTCCGGGACTAGAGGGTACAATGAGCAGTTCTTC CASSSGTRGYNEQFF
NA NA TRBJ2-5 TRBV24-1 TGTGCCACCAGCGAGGGCGTCGCGGAGCCGCAAGAGACCCAGTACTTC CATSEGVAEPQETQYF
TRBD2 NA TRBJ2-1 TRBV6-6 TGTGCCAGCAGCAGCCAGCGGGGGGGCGTGGAGCAGTTCTTC CASSSQRGGVEQFF
TRBD2 NA TRBJ2-1 TRBV12-3/TRBV12-4 TGTGCCAGCAGGACTAGCGGGGAGCAGTTCTTC CASRTSGEQFF
NA NA TRBJ2-1 TRBV5-1 TGCGCCAGCAGCTTGGGGGGCGGCACGAATTACAATGAGCAGTTCTTC CASSLGGGTNYNEQFF
TRBD2 NA TRBJ2-1 TRBV4-3 TGCGCCAGCAGCCAAGATGCCGGGACTAGCGGTAACAATGAGCAGTTCTTC CASSQDAGTSGNNEQFF
NA NA TRBJ1-4 TRBV28 TGTGCCAGCAGTTTCTCCGTTGCTAATGAAAAACTGTTTTTT CASSFSVANEKLFF
NA NA TRBJ1-2 TRBV3-1/TRBV3-2 TGTGCCAGCAGTCTGGGGACTTATGGCTACACCTTC CASSLGTYGYTF
NA NA TRBJ1-2 TRBV7-2 TGTGCCAGCAGCTTAGAGGTGGGCGGCTACACCTTC CASSLEVGGYTF
NA NA TRBJ2-3 TRBV7-3 TGTGCCAGCAGCCTATTAGGGGGGGCAGATACGCAGTATTTT CASSLLGGADTQYF
TRBD2 once TRBJ2-1 TRBV7-3 TGTGCCAGCAGCCTTGCACTACTAGCGGGAGATAGAAATGAGCAGTTCTTC CASSLALLAGDRNEQFF
TRBD1 NA TRBJ1-2 TRBV5-5 TGTGCCAGCAGCTTTTGGATTGATCAGGGGGCGGGCTACACCTTC CASSFWIDQGAGYTF
NA NA TRBJ2-7 TRBV19 TGTGCCAGTAGTAAAATGGACAGTCAATACGAGCAGTACTTC CASSKMDSQYEQYF
NA NA TRBJ2-3 TRBV18 TGTGCCAGCTCACCACCGGAGACAGATACGCAGTATTTT CASSPPETDTQYF
NA NA TRBJ2-6 TRBV6-5 TGTGCCAGCCGGGGAAACTCTGGGGCCAACGTCCTGACTTTC CASRGNSGANVLTF
TRBD1 NA TRBJ1-2 TRBV19 TGTGCCAGTAGTTCCACCGGGACAGCCTATGGCTACACCTTC CASSSTGTAYGYTF
NA NA TRBJ2-7 TRBV5-4 TGTGCCAGCAGCTTGGTGACTGCGGGGTCGGAGCAGTACTTC CASSLVTAGSEQYF
TRBD1 NA TRBJ1-5 TRBV7-2 TGTGCCAGCAGCCCGGGGGACAGTTGGCAGCCCCAGCATTTT CASSPGDSWQPQHF
TRBD1 NA TRBJ2-1 TRBV11-1 TGTGCCAGCAGCCCCGGACAGGGGACCTACAATGAGCAGTTCTTC CASSPGQGTYNEQFF
NA NA TRBJ2-2 TRBV28 TGTGCCAGCAGTCCCCACAAAGTTTATGGGGAGCTGTTTTTT CASSPHKVYGELFF